This T cell receptor (beta chain) derives from a study of blood T cells in healthy people across ages. The study, taken as a whole, reports: Correlation between TCR beta diversity and naive T cell percentage was strong. Donor CMV status, an unknown factor, possibly confounded changes in expanded clonotypes.

The CDR3 spans 17 residues. V lost 6 bases and J lost 1; bases outside the gene matches: 12. As concerns this clonotype: Its antigen is unidentified.

A second about 6 to 12 cycle PCR used barcoded and J-beta primers. TCRdb re-derived calls from the 5' RACE reads in MiXCR, one entry per CDR3 protein. This table has about 1.1 million distinct CDR3 sequences, around two fifths appearing once. This chain joins TRBV12-3 or TRBV12-4 and TRBJ2-1, with 7 bases aligning to TRBD1. The material sequenced was blood. This receptor was identified in a young man in good health. CDR3: CASSPFRGTESYNEQFF. As DNA, the CDR3 is TGTGCCAGCAGCCCATTCCGAGGGACAGAATCCTACAATGAGCAGTTCTTC.